The next 21 T cell receptor beta chains were all read from a single sample in a study of T cell repertoires in cytomegalovirus infection. TCRdb called the reads again in MiXCR, with one record for every CDR3 protein. The table includes about 70,000 distinct CDR3 sequences, 20% detected once. Their recognized antigens are unknown. Sequenced material: CD8+ T cells from cultured PBMCs, taken from culture after CMV antigen stimulation. The receptors were gathered from a human donor in good health (CMV status not recorded). Some clones in this sample may be carry-over from other donors' samples.

This clonotype was counted between two and nine times. The chain has TRBV5-6 and TRBJ2-1; the match to TRBD2 covers 13 bases. Germline V gene lookup returns CDR1 SGHDT and CDR2 YYEEEE. The CDR3 covers 14 residues. V trimming: 7 bases; J trimming: 6 bases; junction bases outside the gene matches: 4. The CDR3 coding sequence is TGTGCCAGCGAAACTAGCGGGGGGGCCAATGAGCAGTTCTTC. This gives the protein CASETSGGANEQFF.

The chain uses TRBV28 and TRBJ1-2, with no clear D. V was cut by 6 bases and J by 14 bases, with 16 bases left in between. Germline V gene sequence: CDR1 MDHEN, CDR2 SYDVKM. This CDR3 is built from 11 residues. CDR3 region: CASSRSARWTF. The CDR3 nucleotides are TGTGCCAGCAGCCGATCGGCGAGGTGGACCTTC.

V is TRBV7-9 and J is TRBJ2-1; 7 bases align to TRBD2. The germline V gene has CDR1 SEHNR and CDR2 FQNEAQ (reference sequence). V gave up 5 bases and J gave up 1 base; unmatched junction bases: 2. The CDR3 loop spans 14 amino acids. The chain's CDR3 is CASSSGASYNEQFF. CDR3 in DNA: TGTGCCAGCAGCAGCGGGGCATCCTACAATGAGCAGTTCTTC.

The chain carries TRBV6-2 or TRBV6-3 and TRBJ1-6, with 7 bases lining up with TRBD1. Germline V gives CDR1 MNHEY, CDR2 SVGEGT. The CDR3 has 17 residues. V gave up 5 bases and J gave up 10 bases; unmatched junction bases: 17. The CDR3 reads CASSPDRVKRVSSPLHF. CDR3 DNA: TGTGCCAGCAGTCCCGACAGGGTAAAGAGGGTTTCCTCACCCCTCCACTTT.

The table lists this clonotype with a few counts. J is TRBJ2-2 and V is TRBV6-1, with TRBD1 matching 8 bases. Germline trimming cut 0 bases from V and 5 bases from J; bases unmatched to any gene: 5. The length of the CDR3 is 16 residues. Germline assignment: CDR1 MNHNS and CDR2 SASEGT. The CDR3 here is CASSEARQGRTGELFF. The CDR3 DNA reads as TGTGCCAGCAGTGAAGCCAGACAGGGGAGGACCGGGGAGCTGTTTTTT.

This clonotype has more than one count but fewer than ten. The chain uses TRBV7-9 and TRBJ2-7; D unclear. V lost 4 bases, J lost 5 bases, and 6 bases lay in between. Germline loops: CDR1 SEHNR, CDR2 FQNEAQ (reference sequence). The CDR3 covers 11 residues. CDR3 nucleotides: TGTGCCAGCAGCTCCCCTCACGAGCAGTACTTC. It codes for CASSSPHEQYF.

V and J are TRBV7-6 and TRBJ2-6; D remains unclear. V lost 5 bases, J lost 2 bases, and 16 bases lay in between. The CDR3 has 17 residues. Germline V CDR1 and CDR2: SGHVS, FNYEAQ. The CDR3 nucleotides read TGTGCCAGCAGCCTTAGAAGTGGGATTCCTGGGGCCAACGTCCTGACTTTC. Amino acid sequence: CASSLRSGIPGANVLTF.

The V gene is TRBV6-2 or TRBV6-3, the J gene TRBJ2-7; possible D gene TRBD1, 6 bases. Between the trimmed V and J ends, which lost 6 bases and 4 bases, there was a span of 13 bases. CDR1 MNHEY and CDR2 SVGEGT come from the germline V gene. The CDR3 runs 13 residues. CDR3 bases: TGTGCCAGCAGCAAGGGGACAACATACGAGCAGTACTTC. It encodes CASSKGTTYEQYF.

The chain links TRBV7-9 to TRBJ2-1; no clear D gene. The CDR3 length is 14 residues. V lost 2 bases, J lost 2 bases, and 7 bases lay in between. Germline-derived CDR1 and CDR2 are SEHNR and FQNEAQ (reference sequence). The CDR3 coding sequence is TGTGCCAGCAGCTTATTAAGGGCCTACAATGAGCAGTTCTTC. Translating gives CASSLLRAYNEQFF.

Points on this clonotype: Sequence at one end of the junction differs from germline and may be a read error. The chain links TRBV27 to TRBJ1-1, with D possibly TRBD1 on 5 matching bases. The CDR3 sequence is 15 residues long. Germline CDR1 reads MNHEY; CDR2 reads SMNVEV (reference sequence). Here the CDR3 reads CARSDRAGRNTEAFF. The CDR3 DNA reads as TGTGCCCGCAGTGACCGGGCAGGGAGAAACACTGAAGCTTTCTTT.

The rearrangement joins TRBV6-1 to TRBJ1-5, with TRBD1 identical over 9 bases. Germline CDR1 MNHNS, CDR2 SASEGT. V trimming: 10 bases; J trimming: 4 bases; junction bases outside the gene matches: 23. The CDR3 runs 19 residues. This chain's CDR3 is CATGTGTGTTLVGNQPQHF. DNA for the CDR3: TGTGCCACTGGGACCGGGACAGGGACAACTCTGGTTGGGAATCAGCCCCAGCATTTT.

The sample holds a few counts of this clonotype. This chain links TRBV7-2 with TRBJ1-1, with D perhaps matching TRBD1 (5 bases). CDR3 length: 13 residues. Trimming took off 4 bases at V and 6 bases at J, with 12 bases between the two ends. CDR1 and CDR2 from the germline V gene are SGHTA and FQGNSA. The CDR3 loop is CASSSTGGAEAFF. DNA for the CDR3: TGTGCCAGCAGCTCTACCGGGGGAGCTGAAGCTTTCTTT.

This clonotype was found a few times. This chain links TRBV7-8 with TRBJ1-1, with D hard to call. V lost 8 bases and J lost 4, with 17 bases in between. CDR3 length equals 14 residues. The germline V gene has CDR1 SGHVS and CDR2 FQNEAQ. The CDR3 region has the DNA TGTGCCAGCGGAAGGACCGTATATGGCACTGAAGCTTTCTTT. It is translated as CASGRTVYGTEAFF.

This clonotype was found a few times. The chain carries TRBV12-3 or TRBV12-4 and TRBJ1-1; 10 bases align to TRBD1. This CDR3 spans 15 amino acids. J gave up 0 bases and V 4 bases, and 2 bases lay outside the gene matches. CDR3 nucleotides: TGTGCCAGCAGTTGGGACAGGGGAATGAACACTGAAGCTTTCTTT. This gives the protein CASSWDRGMNTEAFF.

This clonotype turned up a few times. This chain joins TRBV27 and TRBJ2-6, with D hard to call. This CDR3 spans 15 amino acids. V lost 3 bases and J 0 bases, leaving 6 bases between the germline ends. Germline values: CDR1 MNHEY, CDR2 SMNVEV (reference sequence). The CDR3 DNA reads as TGTGCCAGCAGTTTTTTTCTCTCTGGGGCCAACGTCCTGACTTTC. Residues: CASSFFLSGANVLTF.

This clonotype has just a few counts. This chain links TRBV9 with TRBJ1-2; D uncertain. The V and J ends lost 4 bases and 6 bases respectively, with 10 bases between them. The CDR3 consists of 12 residues. CDR1 is SGDLS, CDR2 YYNGEE, per germline. The CDR3 reads CASSPGLDGYTF. In DNA, the CDR3 is TGTGCCAGCAGCCCCGGACTGGATGGCTACACCTTC.

By proportion, this clonotype is medium-sized (0.01 to 0.1%). The chain uses TRBV6-2 or TRBV6-3 and TRBJ1-3, with no clear D. This CDR3 region has 15 residues. V shed 0 bases and J shed 4 bases, with 10 bases lying between them. CDR1 is MNHEY, CDR2 SVGEGT, per germline. CDR3 nucleotide sequence: TGTGCCAGCAGTTACTCGGAGACGAGCGGAAACACCATATATTTT. Protein sequence: CASSYSETSGNTIYF.

This clonotype has only a few counts. The V call is TRBV12-3 or TRBV12-4, the J call TRBJ2-4, with 11 bases lining up with TRBD2. The CDR3 totals 16 residues. With V trimmed by 6 bases and J by 6 bases, 10 bases remained unmatched. The CDR3 loop is CASSEDSGGDRNIQYF. The DNA for the CDR3 is TGTGCCAGCAGCGAAGATAGCGGGGGGGATCGAAACATTCAGTACTTC.

This clonotype showed up just a few times. J is TRBJ1-3 and V is TRBV6-2 or TRBV6-3; D might be TRBD1 (5 bases). Germline CDR1 is MNHEY and CDR2 is SVGEGT. Trimming took off 6 bases at V and 2 bases at J, with 11 bases between the two ends. The CDR3 spans 14 residues. DNA for the CDR3: TGTGCCAGCAGACCCGGGACCGCTGGAAACACCATATATTTT. Protein: CASRPGTAGNTIYF.

J is TRBJ1-5 and V is TRBV6-5, with D tentatively TRBD1 (5 bases). V lost 2 bases to trimming and J lost 5 bases, with 13 bases between them. Germline V lookup: CDR1 MNHEY, CDR2 SVGAGI. The CDR3 has 15 amino acids. Written as DNA, the CDR3 is TGTGCCAGCAGTTACGGGGGGGGACTTGATCAGCCCCAGCATTTT. This translates into CASSYGGGLDQPQHF.

The chain has TRBV12-3 or TRBV12-4 and TRBJ2-7; a possible D gene is TRBD1 (5 bases). Trimming took off 0 bases at V and 7 bases at J, with 7 bases between the two ends. CDR3 length: 12 residues. This chain's CDR3 is CASSLAGEEQYF. CDR3 coding DNA: TGTGCCAGCAGTTTAGCAGGGGAAGAGCAGTACTTC.